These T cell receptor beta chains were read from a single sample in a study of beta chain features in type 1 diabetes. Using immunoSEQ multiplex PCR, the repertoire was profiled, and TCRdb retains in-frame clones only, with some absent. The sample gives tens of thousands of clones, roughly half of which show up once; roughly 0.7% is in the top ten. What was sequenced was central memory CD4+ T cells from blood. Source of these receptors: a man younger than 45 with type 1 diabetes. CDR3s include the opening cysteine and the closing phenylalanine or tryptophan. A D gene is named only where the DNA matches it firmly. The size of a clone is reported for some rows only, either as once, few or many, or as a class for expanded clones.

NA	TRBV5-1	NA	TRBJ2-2	CASSSGTIGGELFF	TGCGCCAGCAGCTCCGGGACAATAGGCGGGGAGCTGTTTTTT
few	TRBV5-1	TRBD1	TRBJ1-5	CASSLAQGVRPQHF	TGCGCCAGCAGCTTGGCGCAGGGGGTAAGACCCCAGCATTTT
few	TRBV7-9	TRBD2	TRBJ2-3	CASSFSGAGTDTQYF	TGTGCCAGCAGCTTTAGCGGGGCTGGCACAGATACGCAGTATTTT
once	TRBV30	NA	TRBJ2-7	CAWRGDTYSAYEQYF	TGTGCCTGGAGAGGGGACACTTATTCGGCCTACGAGCAGTACTTC
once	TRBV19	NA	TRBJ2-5	CASSMRQNQETQYF	TGTGCCAGTAGTATGAGACAGAACCAAGAGACCCAGTACTTC
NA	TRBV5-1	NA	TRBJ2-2	CASSLLVGDTGELFF	TGCGCCAGCAGCTTGTTAGTGGGAGACACCGGGGAGCTGTTTTTT
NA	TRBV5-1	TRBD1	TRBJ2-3	CASRGQGARKTDTQYF	TGCGCCAGCAGAGGCCAGGGGGCGCGAAAAACAGATACGCAGTATTTT
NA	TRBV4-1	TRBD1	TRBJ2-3	CASSQAGQGRTDTQYF	TGCGCCAGCAGCCAAGCGGGACAGGGGAGGACAGATACGCAGTATTTT
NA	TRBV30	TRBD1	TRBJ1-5	CAWSVGQGSQPQHF	TGTGCCTGGAGTGTAGGACAGGGGAGTCAGCCCCAGCATTTT
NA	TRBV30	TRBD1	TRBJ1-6	CAWSTGTGNNSPLHF	TGTGCCTGGAGTACGGGGACAGGCAATAATTCACCCCTCCACTTT
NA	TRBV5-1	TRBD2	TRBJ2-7	CASRASGTSGEGEQYF	TGCGCCAGCAGGGCCTCCGGGACTAGCGGGGAGGGCGAGCAGTACTTC
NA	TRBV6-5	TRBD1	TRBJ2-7	CASSYSGTGSYEQYF	TGTGCCAGCAGTTACTCTGGGACAGGGTCCTACGAGCAGTACTTC
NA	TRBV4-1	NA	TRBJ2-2	CASSQGQGANTGELFF	TGCGCCAGCAGCCAAGGGCAGGGCGCGAACACCGGGGAGCTGTTTTTT
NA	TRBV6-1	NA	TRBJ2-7	CASSGDHQREQYF	TGTGCCAGCAGCGGAGACCATCAAAGGGAGCAGTACTTC
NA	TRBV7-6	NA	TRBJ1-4	CASSLYSGANEKLFF	TGTGCCAGCAGCTTATACTCAGGGGCTAATGAAAAACTGTTTTTT
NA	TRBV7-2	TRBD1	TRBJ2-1	CASSLEQGNEQFF	TGTGCCAGCAGCTTAGAACAGGGGAATGAGCAGTTCTTC
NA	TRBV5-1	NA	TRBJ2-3	CASSFRGSEDTQYF	TGCGCCAGCAGCTTTCGGGGTAGCGAGGATACGCAGTATTTT
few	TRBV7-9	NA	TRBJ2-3	CASSRGQTFTDTQYF	TGTGCCAGCAGCCGCGGACAGACCTTCACAGATACGCAGTATTTT
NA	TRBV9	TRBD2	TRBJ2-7	CASSATSVSSYEQYF	TGTGCCAGCAGCGCCACTAGCGTCAGCTCCTACGAGCAGTACTTC
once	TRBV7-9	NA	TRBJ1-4	CASSSGRPFFEEKLFF	TGTGCCAGCAGCTCTGGTCGCCCTTTCTTTGAGGAAAAACTGTTTTTT
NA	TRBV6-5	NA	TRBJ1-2	CASSSGELGYGYTF	TGTGCCAGCAGCTCCGGGGAGCTTGGCTATGGCTACACCTTC
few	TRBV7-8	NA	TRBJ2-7	CASSPGQIYYEQYF	TGTGCCAGCAGCCCTGGACAGATTTACTACGAGCAGTACTTC
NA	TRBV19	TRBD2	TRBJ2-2	CASRGRARDTGELFF	TGTGCCAGTCGGGGGAGGGCGAGGGACACCGGGGAGCTGTTTTTT
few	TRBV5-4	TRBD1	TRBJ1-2	CASSPPGTGYGYTF	TGTGCCAGCAGCCCACCCGGGACAGGGTATGGCTACACCTTC
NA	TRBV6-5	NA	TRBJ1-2	CASSYSRGFGKAYTF	TGTGCCAGCAGTTACTCAAGAGGGTTCGGGAAGGCCTACACCTTC
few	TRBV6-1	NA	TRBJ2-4	CASSEAAPQGGNIQYF	TGTGCCAGCAGTGAAGCAGCGCCGCAGGGGGGAAACATTCAGTACTTC
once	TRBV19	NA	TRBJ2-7	CASSEPQGYYEQYF	TGTGCCAGTAGCGAGCCTCAGGGATACTACGAGCAGTACTTC
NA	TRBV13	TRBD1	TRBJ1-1	CASSYLQGTNTEAFF	TGTGCCAGCAGCTACTTACAGGGGACGAACACTGAAGCTTTCTTT
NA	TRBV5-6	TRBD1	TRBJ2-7	CASSLAGTAHYEQYF	TGTGCCAGCAGCTTGGCGGGGACAGCCCACTACGAGCAGTACTTC